This T cell receptor (beta chain) was retrieved from a study of T cells in tuberculosis (dated by TCRdb to about 2018). For the study in its entirety: The study combined CD1B tetramers and high-throughput TCR immunosequencing to characterize T cells specific for the mycobacterial lipid antigen glucose monomycolate (GMM). Overall study outcomes, separate from this receptor: T cells binding the CD1B-GMM tetramer with low affinity may have been missed by the stringent sort gate.

The V end gives up 6 bases and the J end 6 bases, leaving 4 bases in the junction not matched to a gene. The CDR3 spans 13 residues, from the cysteine through the phenylalanine. The entry retains the CDR3 DNA only, 39 bases that are in frame from base 1. The germline V gene gives CDR1 as MNHEY and CDR2 as SVGAGI. After being thawed and rested overnight, PBMC were stained with GMM-loaded CD1B tetramer, a Live/Dead dye and anti-CD3, and were then sorted on a FACS Aria II. C32 glucose monomycolate purified from Rhodococcus equi was loaded onto CD1B tetramers. Before cryopreservation, the PBMC later used for tetramer sorting had been depleted of CD14-expressing monocytes as part of a separate study. About 100,000 tetramer-negative cells were sorted from each donor and analyzed alongside the tetramer-positive cells. Antigen-specific T cells were sorted from a handful of healthy South African adults using GMM-loaded CD1B tetramers.

Turning to this clone: The input lacks base qualities; no much larger clone sits a single base away.

Because TCR-alpha and TCR-beta chains were sequenced unpaired, no chain pairing information was available. TCR libraries were generated with the immunoSEQ multiplex PCR assay, using TCR-beta and/or TCR-alpha/delta assays for each sample. The amplified TCR libraries were sequenced on the Illumina high-throughput platform. Per the source publication's procedure: Clustering and dimensionality reduction were performed using pairwise TCRdist distances among GMM-specific receptors from ex vivo sorted or in vitro expanded T cells. Sequence motifs defined by gene usage and CDR3 content were checked for enrichment by comparing tetramer-positive and tetramer-negative populations. Imported from immuneACCESS, the table was reduced by TCRdb to in-frame sequences with V and J called. These copies leave out some clones; in studies compared against another copy, an unresolved V gene accounts for under half, and the cause of the remainder is not known. V and J calls and clone size are as listed in that table; D and trimming were resolved from the DNA. The sample contains about 58,000 clones, approximately 86% of them found a single time. Of the sample, 21% is held by the ten largest clones.

The sequenced sample consisted of CD1b-GMM tetramer-negative cells sorted from PBMCs. The meaning of the sample's cell subset or site label: T cells not binding CD1B-GMM tetramer, sorted from same donor. This TCR was sampled from an adult woman with latent tuberculosis. The chain uses TRBV6-5 and TRBJ1-5, with TRBD1 matching 8 junction bases. In nucleotide form, the sequence is TGTGCCAGCAGACCACAGGGGGGTCAGCCCCAGCATTTT. Translated, this is CASRPQGGQPQHF.